The 29 T cell receptor beta chains below all came from one sample that was sequenced in a study of blood T cell repertoires in COVID-19. Repertoires were generated with immunoSEQ multiplex PCR, while TCRdb's copy carries only in-frame clones and drops some. The sample has under 250,000 clones, 80% to 85% seen once. Sequencing was done on a sample of peripheral blood. The receptors here all came from a woman aged 55-70 years with acute or convalescent COVID-19.

The gene calls are TRBV6-5 and TRBJ1-6; TRBD1 agrees at 9 bases. There are 11 residues in the CDR3. The V gene end was trimmed by 6 bases and the J gene end by 13 bases; junction bases not matched to a gene: 1. Germline V gives CDR1 MNHEY, CDR2 SVGAGI. CDR3 nucleotide sequence: TGTGCCAGCAGGACAGGGGGTCCCCTCCACTTT. This encodes CASRTGGPLHF.

This clone appeared once. The V gene is TRBV5-4, the J gene TRBJ2-1; 14 nucleotides agree with TRBD2. Germline-derived CDR1 and CDR2 are SGHNT and YYREEE (reference sequence). The CDR3 loop spans 16 amino acids. J was trimmed by 7 bases and V by 4 bases; bases with no gene match: 7. This CDR3 is CASSGPGLAGVNEQFF. CDR3 in DNA: TGTGCCAGCAGCGGGCCGGGACTAGCGGGGGTAAATGAGCAGTTCTTC. The full variable domain, its missing parts supplied by reference TRBV5-4 and TRBJ2-1, is ETGVTQSPTHLIKTRGQQVTLRCSSQSGHNTVSWYQQALGQGPQFIFQYYREEENGRGNFPPRFSGLQFPNYSSELNVNALELDDSALYLCASSGPGLAGVNEQFFGPGTRLTVL.

The chain uses TRBV7-9 and TRBJ1-1; no firm D call. The CDR3 runs to 14 residues. In germline, CDR1 is SEHNR, CDR2 FQNEAQ (reference sequence). The germline V and J ends were trimmed by 5 bases and 5 bases, with 15 bases remaining between them. The CDR3 loop is CASSPRSPQTEAFF. DNA for the CDR3: TGTGCCAGCAGCCCCCGGAGTCCCCAAACTGAAGCTTTCTTT.

The chain is built from TRBV30 and TRBJ2-1, with D tentatively TRBD2 (5 bases). The CDR3 extends over 13 amino acids. The germline CDR1 and CDR2 sequences are GTSNPN and SVGIG (reference sequence). The V end lost 5 bases, the J end lost 5 bases, and 13 bases lay between the germline ends. The CDR3 DNA follows: TGTGCCTGGGCCACGGGGTCTCACAATGAGCAGTTCTTC. Its protein is CAWATGSHNEQFF.

This clone was recorded once. The chain has TRBV24-1 and TRBJ1-2; 8 bases are shared with TRBD1. The CDR3 extends over 12 amino acids. CDR1 KGHDR and CDR2 SFDVKD come from the germline V gene. V lost 8 bases, J lost 8 bases, and 6 bases stayed unmatched. CDR3 nucleotide sequence: TGTGCCACCAACTGGACAGGGCTCGGCTACACCTTC. Protein sequence: CATNWTGLGYTF.

CDR3: CASSGGGGKPQHF. CDR3 bases: TGTGCCAGCAGTGGGGGGGGTGGTAAGCCCCAGCATTTT. V is TRBV12-3 or TRBV12-4 and J is TRBJ1-5, with D maybe TRBD1 (5 bases). V dropped 5 bases and J dropped 8 bases, with 13 bases sitting between them. The CDR3 covers 13 residues.

In this sample, this clone turned up once. The chain uses TRBV15 and TRBJ1-1; tentatively, D is TRBD1 (6 bases). Germline V gives CDR1 LNHNV, CDR2 YYDKDF (reference sequence). V lost 0 bases to trimming and J lost 5 bases, with 13 bases between them. This CDR3 has 15 residues. The CDR3, as DNA: TGTGCCACCAGCAGAGATCCCGGCAGGGGTACTGAAGCTTTCTTT. The encoded protein is CATSRDPGRGTEAFF.

This sequence joins TRBV5-4 and TRBJ2-5; D is unresolved. Germline V lookup: CDR1 SGHNT, CDR2 YYREEE (reference sequence). The CDR3 contains 13 residues. V lost 4 bases to trimming and J lost 4 bases, with 11 bases between them. The CDR3 nucleotides are TGTGCCAGCAGCCCGCACAATGTAGAGACCCAGTACTTC. This codes for CASSPHNVETQYF.

The gene calls are TRBV12-3 or TRBV12-4 and TRBJ1-5; tentative D call: TRBD1 (5 bases). V gave up 3 bases and J gave up 6 bases, with 9 bases separating them. The CDR3 covers 13 residues. Written as DNA, the CDR3 is TGTGCCAGCAGTTTGGTCCAGGGTCAGCCCCAGCATTTT. Translating it yields CASSLVQGQPQHF.

The chain recombines TRBV15 with TRBJ1-1; a weak D match, TRBD1 (6 bases). CDR1 is LNHNV and CDR2 is YYDKDF in the germline V gene (reference sequence). This CDR3 has 13 amino acids. Between the trimmed V and J ends, which lost 0 bases and 11 bases, there was a span of 13 bases. The CDR3 DNA sequence: TGTGCCACCAGCAGAGACGGCAGGGGAGAGGCTTTCTTT. Encoded protein: CATSRDGRGEAFF.

The chain is built from TRBV9 and TRBJ2-2; 9 bases agree with TRBD2. This CDR3 comprises 15 residues. CDR1 is SGDLS, CDR2 YYNGEE, per germline. V lost 0 bases to trimming and J lost 5 bases; unmatched junction nucleotides: 2. CDR3 residues: CASSVGLAGTGELFF. CDR3 coding DNA: TGTGCCAGCAGCGTAGGTCTAGCGGGGACCGGGGAGCTGTTTTTT.

The V gene is TRBV2, the J gene TRBJ2-1; TRBD2 agrees at 8 bases. V was pared by 6 bases and J by 4 bases, with 11 bases of the junction left unmatched. The germline V gene has CDR1 SNHLY and CDR2 FYNNEI. The CDR3 contains 16 residues. CDR3 sequence (DNA): TGTGCCAGCAGCCGGTTAACCGGCGGGGGGTACAATGAGCAGTTCTTC. This encodes CASSRLTGGGYNEQFF.

CDR3 residues: CASSQDGSAFGTQHF. As DNA, the CDR3 is TGCGCCAGCAGCCAAGATGGGAGTGCGTTCGGGACCCAGCATTTT. The chain links TRBV4-1 to TRBJ1-5; D is unresolved. In germline, CDR1 is MGHRA, CDR2 YSYEKL. The V gene lost 0 bases and the J gene lost 11 bases, with 17 bases spanning the gap. The CDR3 has 15 residues.

J is TRBJ1-2 and V is TRBV5-1; TRBD1 agrees at 7 bases. The CDR3 has 15 amino acids. CDR1 and CDR2 from the germline V gene are SGHRS and YFSETQ. Losses at the gene ends were 4 bases for V and 2 bases for J; bases not matched to a gene: 8. The DNA of the CDR3 is TGCGCCAGCAGCCCCGGGGACAGCCAAAACTATGGCTACACCTTC. Residues: CASSPGDSQNYGYTF.

The V and J genes are TRBV11-2 and TRBJ2-1, with D perhaps TRBD2 (5 bases). V was cut by 1 base and J by 8 bases, with 9 bases left in between. Germline CDR1 is SGHAT and CDR2 is FQNNGV. This CDR3 has 13 residues. The CDR3 DNA is TGTGCCAGCAGCTTAGTGCCCGGGGATGAGCAGTTCTTC. Amino acid sequence: CASSLVPGDEQFF.

This chain links TRBV9 with TRBJ1-3; 8 bases map to TRBD1. The germline gives CDR1 SGDLS, CDR2 YYNGEE. V gave up 3 bases and J gave up 7 bases; unmatched junction bases: 9. This CDR3 is 15 amino acids long. The CDR3 DNA reads TGTGCCAGCAGCGCAGGACAGGGAATGGGGAACACCATATATTTT. It specifies CASSAGQGMGNTIYF.

About this clone: A junction boundary mismatches the germline segment, possibly from a read error. The chain recombines TRBV11-1 with TRBJ2-7, with D perhaps matching TRBD1 (7 bases). This CDR3 comprises 15 residues. Germline V gives CDR1 SGHAT, CDR2 FQDESV (reference sequence). DNA for the CDR3: TGTGCCAGCAGTTTAGCGGTGACAGGGTTTTACGAGCAGTACTTC. Amino acid sequence: CASSLAVTGFYEQYF.

This rearrangement joins TRBV30 to TRBJ1-6, with unresolved D. CDR1 is GTSNPN and CDR2 is SVGIG in the germline V gene (reference sequence). The V and J ends lost 5 bases and 7 bases respectively, with 9 bases between them. This CDR3 comprises 12 residues. CDR3 coding DNA: TGTGCCTGGGGCGACTCGAATTCACCCCTCCACTTT. Translation gives CAWGDSNSPLHF.

This clone was counted once. The V and J genes are TRBV5-4 and TRBJ1-4; perhaps TRBD1 as D (5 bases). This CDR3 has 13 amino acids. From germline, CDR1 is SGHNT and CDR2 YYREEE (reference sequence). With 5 bases removed from V and 7 bases from J, the gap between germline ends came to 12 bases. The CDR3 DNA is TGTGCCAGCAGAGAGGGACTCGCTGAAAAACTGTTTTTT. Protein sequence: CASREGLAEKLFF.

This clone was counted between two and nine times. The CDR3 DNA is TGTGCCAGCAGGTTGACGGTATTAGCTAATTCACCCCTCCACTTT. This codes for CASRLTVLANSPLHF. The chain combines TRBV3-1 (or the pseudogene TRBV3-2) with TRBJ1-6; D gene unclear. The CDR3 spans 15 residues. From germline, CDR1 is LGHDT and CDR2 YNNKEL (reference sequence). Trimming removed 6 bases at V and 6 bases at J, with 15 bases between.

The rearrangement links TRBV2 to TRBJ2-4; TRBD2 matches at 7 bases. The ends lost 8 bases at V and 8 bases at J; junction bases unmatched: 6. CDR3 size: 12 residues. The germline CDR1 and CDR2 sequences are SNHLY and FYNNEI. CDR3 nucleotide sequence: TGTGCCAGCGGAGGGGAGGGTCACATTCAGTACTTC. It is translated as CASGGEGHIQYF.

The V call is TRBV28, the J call TRBJ1-4, with a tentative D call TRBD1 (6 bases). Trimming cost V 5 bases and J 8 bases, with 15 bases left between them. The CDR3 contains 14 residues. Germline V gives CDR1 MDHEN, CDR2 SYDVKM. The CDR3 DNA is TGTGCCAGCAGTAGGGCCAGCGGACAGGAAAAACTGTTTTTT. Protein product: CASSRASGQEKLFF.

Only one count was recorded for this clone. This chain links TRBV6-4 with TRBJ1-2; no firm D call. The CDR3 totals 13 residues. V shed 7 bases and J shed 4 bases, with 13 bases lying between them. Germline V CDR1 and CDR2: MRHNA, SNTAGT. Here the CDR3 DNA reads TGTGCCAGCACCCCATTAGCTTTCTATGGCTACACCTTC. Protein product: CASTPLAFYGYTF.

V usage is TRBV18 and J usage is TRBJ2-7; a possible D gene is TRBD1 (5 bases). The germline V gene encodes CDR1 KGHSH and CDR2 LQKENI. V was trimmed by 3 bases and J by 0 bases, leaving 12 bases between them. CDR3 length equals 15 residues. CDR3 coding DNA: TGTGCCAGCTCACCTGGCAGGGCCAACTCCTACGAGCAGTACTTC. Protein sequence: CASSPGRANSYEQYF.

The chain employs TRBV6-5 and TRBJ1-1, with a tentative D call TRBD1 (6 bases). The germline CDR1 and CDR2 sequences are MNHEY and SVGAGI. The CDR3 totals 14 residues. V lost 7 bases and J lost 6, with 18 bases in between. The CDR3 DNA is TGTGCCAGCACCAACAGGGTCGGTATCGCTGAAGCTTTCTTT. Residues: CASTNRVGIAEAFF.

The rearrangement uses TRBV2 and TRBJ2-7; 9 bases are a match to TRBD1. Unmatched junction bases numbered 4, after V lost 7 bases and J lost 0 bases. The CDR3 has 14 residues. Per germline, CDR1 SNHLY and CDR2 FYNNEI. The CDR3 DNA sequence: TGTGCCAGCACGGGGGACAGGGTCTCCTACGAGCAGTACTTC. Translating it yields CASTGDRVSYEQYF.

The chain has TRBV5-1 and TRBJ1-3, with a possible D match to TRBD1 (6 bases). CDR3 size: 15 residues. Germline V CDR1 and CDR2: SGHRS, YFSETQ. Trimming pared 4 bases from V and 2 bases from J, leaving 13 bases between. CDR3 in amino acids: CASSPGQRTGNTIYF. The CDR3 coding sequence is TGCGCCAGCAGCCCGGGACAAAGAACTGGAAACACCATATATTTT. The whole variable domain, filled in from reference TRBV5-1 and TRBJ1-3, reads KAGVTQTPRYLIKTRGQQVTLSCSPISGHRSVSWYQQTPGQGLQFLFEYFSETQRNKGNFPGRFSGRQFSNSRSEMNVSTLELGDSALYLCASSPGQRTGNTIYFGEGSWLTVV.

The chain couples TRBV9 to TRBJ2-5; possible D gene TRBD1, 5 bases. The germline CDR1 and CDR2 sequences are SGDLS and YYNGEE. This CDR3 has 15 amino acids. V was shortened by 0 bases and J by 5 bases, with 14 bases between the two germline ends. CDR3 region: CASSVGQGSIETQYF. CDR3 in DNA: TGTGCCAGCAGCGTAGGGCAGGGCTCTATCGAGACCCAGTACTTC. Variable domain in full (rest from reference TRBV9 and TRBJ2-5): DSGVTQTPKHLITATGQRVTLRCSPRSGDLSVYWYQQSLDQGLQFLIQYYNGEERAKGNILERFSAQQFPDLHSELNLSSLELGDSALYFCASSVGQGSIETQYFGPGTRLLVL.

The genes are TRBV9 and TRBJ1-2; 8 nucleotides agree with TRBD1. The CDR3 sequence is 17 residues long. Per the germline V gene, CDR1 is SGDLS and CDR2 is YYNGEE. The ends lost 4 bases at V and 4 bases at J; junction bases unmatched: 15. Here the CDR3 DNA reads TGTGCCAGCAGCTCCCCGGACAGGGACTCCCTATTCTATGGCTACACCTTC. Encoded protein: CASSSPDRDSLFYGYTF. Full variable domain (rest looked up from reference TRBV9 and TRBJ1-2): DSGVTQTPKHLITATGQRVTLRCSPRSGDLSVYWYQQSLDQGLQFLIQYYNGEERAKGNILERFSAQQFPDLHSELNLSSLELGDSALYFCASSSPDRDSLFYGYTFGSGTRLTVV.